Listed here is a single TCR beta chain. Antigen specificity is unknown. Profiling relied on immunoSEQ multiplex PCR, and the TCRdb table lists in-frame clones only, not all of them. The sample carries around 60,000 clones, under 90% recorded once. Germline V lookup: CDR1 SGHTA, CDR2 FQGNSA. V gave up 4 bases and J gave up 2 bases, with 19 bases separating them. The CDR3 totals 17 residues. The sample is drawn from a study of OX40 agonist ivuxolimab in advanced cancers. Whole-study context: Ivuxolimab is an agonistic anti-OX40 (CD134) antibody, and patients were treated with it. Partial responses were observed in three patients, of whom one had hepatocellular carcinoma and two had cutaneous melanoma.

General observations from the study: Expanded clones tended on average to be more numerous among CD8+ T cells than CD4+. The CD4+ and CD8+ T cells in the blood had expanded clonally by week 6 at 0.1 to 3.0 mg/kg.

This sequence joins TRBV7-2 and TRBJ2-3; possibly TRBD1 for D (6 bases). This TCR was sampled from an adult with an advanced solid tumor such as melanoma, head and neck, liver or kidney cancer. The sample consisted of CD4+ or CD8+ T cells sorted from blood, taken in a trial of the OX40 agonist ivuxolimab. CDR3: CASSSTGSRLYTDTQYF. The CDR3 bases are TGTGCCAGCAGCTCGACAGGATCCAGATTATACACAGATACGCAGTATTTT.